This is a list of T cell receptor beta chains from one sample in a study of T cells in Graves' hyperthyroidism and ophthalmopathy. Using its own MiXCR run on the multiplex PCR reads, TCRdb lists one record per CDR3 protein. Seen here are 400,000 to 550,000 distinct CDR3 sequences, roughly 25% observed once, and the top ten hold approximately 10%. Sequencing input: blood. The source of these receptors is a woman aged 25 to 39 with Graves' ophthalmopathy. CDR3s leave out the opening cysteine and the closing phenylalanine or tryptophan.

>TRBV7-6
ASSSETGANYGYT
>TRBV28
ASSFKDRGGENTGELF
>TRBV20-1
SARQWAGHNQPQH
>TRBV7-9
ASCLGTGFGYEQY
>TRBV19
ASNPRRDYEQY
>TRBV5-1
ASRRQILNTEAF
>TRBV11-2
ASSLGTGAQETQY
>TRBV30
AWSQGYGYT
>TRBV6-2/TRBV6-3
ASSYPPIGGPNTGELF
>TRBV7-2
ASSEGVLAYQETQY
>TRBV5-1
ASSLGLGREADQPQH
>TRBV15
ATRKGGTEAF
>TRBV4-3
ASSQEMEAC
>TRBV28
ASTGTSGSPRFYEQY
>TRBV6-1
ASRGQGLGGYT
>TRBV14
ASSRRTGWSETQY
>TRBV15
ATSSPDSNNQPQH
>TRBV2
ASSALRPASNTGELF
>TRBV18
ASSPGRFQETQY
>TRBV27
ASSFLGGRNYGYT
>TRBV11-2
ASSPLPGQGPGANVLT
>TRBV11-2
ASSLGLEQY
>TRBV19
ASTPSDAGEAF
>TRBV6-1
ASSEITGLGTGDLF
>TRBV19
ASTPRGAPNTEAF
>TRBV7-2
ASSLLWGSDQPQH
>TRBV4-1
ASSQDIRNTEAF
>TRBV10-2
ASTSLNQPQH
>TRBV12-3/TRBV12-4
ASSLSYSNTEAF